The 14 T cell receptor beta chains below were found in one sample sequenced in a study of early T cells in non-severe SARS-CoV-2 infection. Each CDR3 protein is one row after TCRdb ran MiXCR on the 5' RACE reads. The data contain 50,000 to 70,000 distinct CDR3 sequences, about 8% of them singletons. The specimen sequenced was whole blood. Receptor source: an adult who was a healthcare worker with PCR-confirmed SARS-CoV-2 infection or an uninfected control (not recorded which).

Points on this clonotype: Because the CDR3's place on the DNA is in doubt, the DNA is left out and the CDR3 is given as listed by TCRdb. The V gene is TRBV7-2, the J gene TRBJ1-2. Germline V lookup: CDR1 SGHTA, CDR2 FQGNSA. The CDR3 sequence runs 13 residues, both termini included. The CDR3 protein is CASSFLAQDGYTF.

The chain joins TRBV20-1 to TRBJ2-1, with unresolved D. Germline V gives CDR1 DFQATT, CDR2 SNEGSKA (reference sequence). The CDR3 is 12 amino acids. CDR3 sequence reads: CSAIEEYNEQFF. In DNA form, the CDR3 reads TGCAGCGCAATAGAGGAGTACAATGAGCAGTTCTTC.

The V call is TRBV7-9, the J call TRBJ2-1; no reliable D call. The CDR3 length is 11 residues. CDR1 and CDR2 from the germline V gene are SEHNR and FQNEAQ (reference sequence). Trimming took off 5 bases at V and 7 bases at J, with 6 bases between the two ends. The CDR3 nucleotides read TGTGCCAGCAGCGTGCAGAATGAGCAGTTCTTC. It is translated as CASSVQNEQFF.

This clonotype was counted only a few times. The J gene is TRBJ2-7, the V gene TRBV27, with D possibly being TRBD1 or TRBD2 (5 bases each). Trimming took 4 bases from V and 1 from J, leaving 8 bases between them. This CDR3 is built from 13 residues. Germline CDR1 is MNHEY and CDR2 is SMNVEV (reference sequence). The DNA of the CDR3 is TGTGCCAGCAGTTGGGGCGGGTCCTACGAGCAGTACTTC. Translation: CASSWGGSYEQYF.

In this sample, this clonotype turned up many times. The CDR3 DNA reads as TGTGCCAGCAGCACCCAGGGATTGAACACTGAAGCTTTCTTT. Translating it yields CASSTQGLNTEAFF. The chain employs TRBV9 and TRBJ1-1; a possible D gene is TRBD1 (5 bases). The CDR3 spans 14 residues. Germline-derived CDR1 and CDR2 are SGDLS and YYNGEE. Trimming pared 4 bases from V and 0 bases from J, leaving 10 bases between. The variable domain in full, completed from reference TRBV9 and TRBJ1-1, reads DSGVTQTPKHLITATGQRVTLRCSPRSGDLSVYWYQQSLDQGLQFLIQYYNGEERAKGNILERFSAQQFPDLHSELNLSSLELGDSALYFCASSTQGLNTEAFFGQGTRLTVV.

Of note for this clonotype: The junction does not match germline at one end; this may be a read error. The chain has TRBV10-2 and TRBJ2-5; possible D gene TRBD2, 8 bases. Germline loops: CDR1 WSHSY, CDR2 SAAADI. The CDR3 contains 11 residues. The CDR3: CASSDGTRGHF. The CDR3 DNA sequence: TGCGCCAGCAGTGATGGGACTAGGGGGCACTTC.

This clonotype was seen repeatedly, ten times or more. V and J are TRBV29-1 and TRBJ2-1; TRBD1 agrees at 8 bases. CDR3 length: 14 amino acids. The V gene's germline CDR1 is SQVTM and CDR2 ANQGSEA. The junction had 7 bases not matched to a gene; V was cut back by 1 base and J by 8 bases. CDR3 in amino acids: CSVEGQGRVHEQFF. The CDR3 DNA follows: TGCAGCGTTGAAGGACAGGGGCGGGTCCATGAGCAGTTCTTC.

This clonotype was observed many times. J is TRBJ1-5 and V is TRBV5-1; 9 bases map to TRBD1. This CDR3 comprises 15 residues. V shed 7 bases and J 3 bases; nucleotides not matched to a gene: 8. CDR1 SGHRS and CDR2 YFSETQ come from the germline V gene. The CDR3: CASSPGTGFNQPQHF. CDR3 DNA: TGCGCCAGCTCGCCCGGGACAGGGTTCAATCAGCCCCAGCATTTT.

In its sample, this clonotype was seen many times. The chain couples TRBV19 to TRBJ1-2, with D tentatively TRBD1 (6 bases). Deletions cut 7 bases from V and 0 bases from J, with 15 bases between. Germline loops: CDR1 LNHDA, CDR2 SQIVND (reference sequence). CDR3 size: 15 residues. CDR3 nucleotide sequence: TGTGCCAGTATCCCCTGGGAGGGGGCTAACTATGGCTACACCTTC. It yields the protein CASIPWEGANYGYTF. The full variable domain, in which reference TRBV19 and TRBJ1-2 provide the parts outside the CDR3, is DGGITQSPKYLFRKEGQNVTLSCEQNLNHDAMYWYRQDPGQGLRLIYYSQIVNDFQKGDIAEGYSVSREKKESFPLTVTSAQKNPTAFYLCASIPWEGANYGYTFGSGTRLTVV.

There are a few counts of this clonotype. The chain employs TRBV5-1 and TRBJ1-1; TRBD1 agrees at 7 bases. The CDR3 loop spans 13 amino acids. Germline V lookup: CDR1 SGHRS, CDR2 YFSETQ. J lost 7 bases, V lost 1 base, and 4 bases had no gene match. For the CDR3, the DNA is TGCGCCAGCAGCTTGACCCGACAGGGTGAAGCTTTCTTT. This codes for CASSLTRQGEAFF.

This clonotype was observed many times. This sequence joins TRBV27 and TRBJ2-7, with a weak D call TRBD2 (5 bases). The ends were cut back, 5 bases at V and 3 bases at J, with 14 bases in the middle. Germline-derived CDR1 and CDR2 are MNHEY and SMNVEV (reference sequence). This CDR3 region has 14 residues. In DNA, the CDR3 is TGTGCCAGCAGTCCCCCCTCGGAGGTCTACGAGCAGTACTTC. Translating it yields CASSPPSEVYEQYF.

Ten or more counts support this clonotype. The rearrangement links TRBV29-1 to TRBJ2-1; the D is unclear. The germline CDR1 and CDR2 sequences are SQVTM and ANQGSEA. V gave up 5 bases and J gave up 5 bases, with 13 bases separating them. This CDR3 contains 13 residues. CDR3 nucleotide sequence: TGCAGCGTTATAGGGCCTAGAAACAATGAGCAGTTCTTC. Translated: CSVIGPRNNEQFF.

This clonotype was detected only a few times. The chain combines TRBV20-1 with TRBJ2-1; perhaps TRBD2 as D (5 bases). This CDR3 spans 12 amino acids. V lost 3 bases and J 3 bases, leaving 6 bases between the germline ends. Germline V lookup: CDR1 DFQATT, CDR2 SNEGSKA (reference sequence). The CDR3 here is CSASGIYNEQFF. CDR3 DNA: TGCAGTGCTAGCGGGATCTACAATGAGCAGTTCTTC.

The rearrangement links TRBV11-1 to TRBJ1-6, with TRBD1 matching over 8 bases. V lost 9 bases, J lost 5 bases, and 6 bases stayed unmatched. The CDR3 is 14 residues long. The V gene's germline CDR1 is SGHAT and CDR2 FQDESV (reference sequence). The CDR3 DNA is TGTGCCAGAAGCAGGACAGGGAATAATTCACCCCTCCACTTT. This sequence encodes CARSRTGNNSPLHF.